The rows below give T cell receptor beta chains drawn from one sample of a study of blood T cell repertoires in COVID-19. Generated by immunoSEQ multiplex PCR, the TCRdb table keeps only in-frame clones and is missing some. The sample yields some 450,000 clones, about nine tenths seen once. Sequencing input: peripheral blood. These receptors all come from a woman between 45 and 65 years old with COVID-19, enrolled during active disease. Each CDR3 is given with its conserved first and last residue. The D gene is left open where the match is weak. Where a row states a size, it is once, few, many or the class of an expanded clone; other rows omit it.

d_gene | len | j_gene | abundance | v_gene | CDR3nt | CDR3aa
TRBD2 | 18 | TRBJ2-6 | NA | TRBV5-5 | TGTGCCAGCAGCGACTCTAGCGGGGGAGCCTCTGGGGCCAACGTCCTGACTTTC | CASSDSSGGASGANVLTF
NA | 15 | TRBJ2-7 | NA | TRBV5-6 | TGTGCCAGCAGCTTAACCTCTACAGGGAACTACGAGCAGTACTTC | CASSLTSTGNYEQYF
NA | 14 | TRBJ2-2 | NA | TRBV2 | TGTGCCAGCAGTGACTCTATTTACACCGGGGAGCTGTTTTTT | CASSDSIYTGELFF
TRBD2 | 16 | TRBJ2-1 | NA | TRBV5-1 | TGCGCCAGCAGGGAGAACTTAAGCGGGGAGGTGGCTGAGCAGTTCTTC | CASRENLSGEVAEQFF
NA | 13 | TRBJ1-2 | NA | TRBV28 | TGTGCCAGCAGTTTAGGAGGGAACTATGGCTACACCTTC | CASSLGGNYGYTF
TRBD2 | 14 | TRBJ2-3 | NA | TRBV30 | TGTGCCTACCAACTAGCGGGGCCCACAGATACGCAGTATTTT | CAYQLAGPTDTQYF
NA | 15 | TRBJ1-5 | NA | TRBV19 | TGTGCCAGTCGGGAGCTTCCCAATAGCAATCAGCCCCAGCATTTT | CASRELPNSNQPQHF
NA | 12 | TRBJ2-7 | once | TRBV7-9 | TGTGCCGGCAGCTCCCAAGTAGACGAGCAGTACTTC | CAGSSQVDEQYF
TRBD1 | 15 | TRBJ2-7 | once | TRBV19 | TGTGCCAGTAGTAAACAGGGGGCCGCCTCCTACGAGCAGTACTTC | CASSKQGAASYEQYF
TRBD2 | 15 | TRBJ2-7 | NA | TRBV19 | TGTGCCAGTAGCCGGGTGTCGGGGGGCTCCTACGAGCAGTACTTC | CASSRVSGGSYEQYF
TRBD1 | 15 | TRBJ2-7 | NA | TRBV5-1 | TGCGCCAGCAGCTTGGCAACAGGGGTGACCTACGAGCAGTACTTC | CASSLATGVTYEQYF
TRBD2 | 14 | TRBJ2-3 | once | TRBV3-1/TRBV3-2 | TGTGCCAGCAGCCTAACGACTAGCCCTGATACGCAGTATTTT | CASSLTTSPDTQYF
NA | 15 | TRBJ2-5 | NA | TRBV7-9 | TGTGCCAGCACCCTCGGCAGGGGCTACCAAGAGACCCAGTACTTC | CASTLGRGYQETQYF
NA | 13 | TRBJ1-2 | NA | TRBV5-5 | TGTGCCAGCAGCCCGAGGGTCGACTATGGCTACACCTTC | CASSPRVDYGYTF
NA | 17 | TRBJ1-3 | NA | TRBV28 | TGTGCCAGCAGATCCCGACAGGTGGTCTACGGGGGAAACACCATATATTTT | CASRSRQVVYGGNTIYF
TRBD1 | 15 | TRBJ1-4 | NA | TRBV30 | TGTGCCTGGAGGTCGAGAAGGGGGCCTAATGAAAAACTGTTTTTT | CAWRSRRGPNEKLFF
TRBD1 | 16 | TRBJ1-1 | NA | TRBV3-1/TRBV3-2 | TGTGCCAGCAGCCTAGGCCGGGACAGATATTACACTGAAGCTTTCTTT | CASSLGRDRYYTEAFF
NA | 16 | TRBJ2-5 | NA | TRBV7-3 | TGTGCCAGCAGCCCGACGACAGGACGGGGGGTGGAGACCCAGTACTTC | CASSPTTGRGVETQYF
NA | 13 | TRBJ2-5 | once | TRBV24-1 | TGTGCCACCAGTGCTGACAGTCAGGAGACCCAGTACTTC | CATSADSQETQYF
TRBD1 | 15 | TRBJ1-3 | NA | TRBV3-1/TRBV3-2 | TGTGCCAGCAGCCCGGGACAGAATATTGGAAACACCATATATTTT | CASSPGQNIGNTIYF
TRBD2 | 18 | TRBJ2-3 | NA | TRBV9 | TGTGCCAGCAGCCTAGATAGAGGACTAGCGGGGGCCACAGATACGCAGTATTTT | CASSLDRGLAGATDTQYF
NA | 15 | TRBJ1-2 | NA | TRBV29-1 | TGCAGCGTTGCCCCCGGAGGTCCAAAGGGCTATGGCTACACCTTC | CSVAPGGPKGYGYTF
TRBD1 | 13 | TRBJ2-7 | NA | TRBV29-1 | TGCAGCGTGTTGACAGGGGGCTTGAGCGAGCAGTACTTC | CSVLTGGLSEQYF
TRBD1 | 14 | TRBJ1-2 | NA | TRBV27 | TGTGCCAGCAGTCCGGACAGGACTAACTATGGCTACACCTTC | CASSPDRTNYGYTF
TRBD1 | 15 | TRBJ1-2 | NA | TRBV27 | TGTGCCAGCAGTTGGGTAGAGGGGGCGCGGGATGGCTACACCTTC | CASSWVEGARDGYTF
NA | 11 | TRBJ2-7 | NA | TRBV5-1 | TGCGCCAGCAGCTTGGCCGGGGAGCAGTACTTC | CASSLAGEQYF
NA | 16 | TRBJ1-6 | NA | TRBV4-1 | TGCGCCAGCAGCCAAAAAGATCGACTGAATAATTCACCCCTCCACTTT | CASSQKDRLNNSPLHF
NA | 17 | TRBJ1-5 | once | TRBV23-1 | TGCGCCAGCAGTCAATCGTTGCCGGCCTCAGCGAACCAGCCCCAGCATTTT | CASSQSLPASANQPQHF
NA | 14 | TRBJ2-3 | NA | TRBV7-9 | TGTGCCAGCAGCCTTACACACACCACAGATACGCAGTATTTT | CASSLTHTTDTQYF
TRBD1 | 17 | TRBJ2-6 | NA | TRBV5-1 | TGCGCCAGCACCCAGACAGGGGGCGGCTCTGGGGCCAACGTCCTGACTTTC | CASTQTGGGSGANVLTF
NA | 14 | TRBJ2-2 | once | TRBV2 | TGTGCCAGCAAGGACATCGCGAACACCGGGGAGCTGTTTTTT | CASKDIANTGELFF
TRBD1 | 13 | TRBJ2-1 | NA | TRBV27 | TGTGCCAGCAGTCCCCGGGACAGGGGTGAGCAGTTCTTC | CASSPRDRGEQFF
NA | 14 | TRBJ2-3 | NA | TRBV19 | TGTGCCAGTAGTACACGACTAGAGTCAGATACGCAGTATTTT | CASSTRLESDTQYF
TRBD2 | 15 | TRBJ2-1 | NA | TRBV18 | TGTGCCAGCTCACCGTCTAGCGGGGGGTACAATGAGCAGTTCTTC | CASSPSSGGYNEQFF
NA | 16 | TRBJ2-1 | NA | TRBV12-5 | TGTGCTAGTGGTTTGGTGAGGGCCAGTCGCTACAATGAGCAGTTCTTC | CASGLVRASRYNEQFF
TRBD1 | 18 | TRBJ2-7 | NA | TRBV11-2 | TGTGCCAGCAGCTCCACCGGGGCGGGACAGGGGCGCCGTTACGAGCAGTACTTC | CASSSTGAGQGRRYEQYF
NA | 14 | TRBJ1-1 | few | TRBV5-5 | TGTGCCAGCAGCTTCATCGGACAGAACACTGAAGCTTTCTTT | CASSFIGQNTEAFF